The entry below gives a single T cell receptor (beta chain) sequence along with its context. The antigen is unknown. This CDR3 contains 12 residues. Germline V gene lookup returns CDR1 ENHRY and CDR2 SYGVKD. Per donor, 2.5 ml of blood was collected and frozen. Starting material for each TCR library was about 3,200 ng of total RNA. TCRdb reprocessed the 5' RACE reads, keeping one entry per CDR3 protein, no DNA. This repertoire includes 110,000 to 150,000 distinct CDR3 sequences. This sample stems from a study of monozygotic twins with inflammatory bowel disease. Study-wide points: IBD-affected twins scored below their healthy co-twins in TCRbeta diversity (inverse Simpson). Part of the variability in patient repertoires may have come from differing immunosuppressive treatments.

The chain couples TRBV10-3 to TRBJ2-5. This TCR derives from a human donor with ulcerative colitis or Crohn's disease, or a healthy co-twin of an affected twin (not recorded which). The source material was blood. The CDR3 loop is CAISEGQETQYF.